The clone carrying this T cell receptor beta chain was seen a few times. Its antigen is not identified. Amplification yielded TCR beta CDR3 regions, with RNA transcripts as the source. HTBI primers were the set used in a first-round RT-PCR of the TCR CDR3. A single record per CDR3 protein comes from TCRdb applying MiXCR to the multiplex PCR reads. The sample has hundreds of thousands of distinct CDR3 sequences; 14% are singletons. Exclusions: uncontrolled infection, other autoimmune disease, pregnancy, lactation. PBMCs were sourced from roughly 10 ml fresh peripheral blood. This sample stems from a study of T cells in Graves' hyperthyroidism and ophthalmopathy. Points from the study as a whole: Among clonotypes expanded in thyroid above 0.001, most were also found in blood.

The CDR3 contains 18 residues. Unmatched junction bases numbered 9, after V lost 3 bases and J lost 1 base. Per the germline V gene, CDR1 is KGHDR and CDR2 is SFDVKD. This TCR derives from a young woman with Graves' hyperthyroidism. V and J are TRBV24-1 and TRBJ2-2, with 8 nucleotides matching TRBD1. The sequencing input was blood. The CDR3 DNA reads TGTGCCACCAGTGATCCTCAGGGGGCGCGAGGGAACACCGGGGAGCTGTTTTTT. It specifies CATSDPQGARGNTGELFF.